The 10 T cell receptor beta chains below were found in one sample sequenced in a study of blood T cell repertoires in COVID-19. Using immunoSEQ multiplex PCR, the repertoire was profiled, and TCRdb retains in-frame clones only, with some absent. The repertoire includes just over 300,000 clones, approximately 90% of them detected once, and 8% to 10% sits in the top ten. Specimen: PBMCs or T cells enriched from blood (not recorded which). The receptors here all came from a woman in her thirties or forties who had recovered from COVID-19.

The chain links TRBV18 to TRBJ2-7; D is ambiguous. Germline V gene data show CDR1 as KGHSH and CDR2 as LQKENI. V dropped 3 bases and J dropped 2 bases, with 11 bases sitting between them. This CDR3 region has 14 residues. The CDR3, as DNA: TGTGCCAGCTCACCCCCTTTATCAGCCTACGAGCAGTACTTC. Translation gives CASSPPLSAYEQYF. Based on the CDR3 plus reference TRBV18 and TRBJ2-7, the full variable domain is NAGVMQNPRHLVRRRGQEARLRCSPMKGHSHVYWYRQLPEEGLKFMVYLQKENIIDESGMPKERFSAEFPKEGPSILRIQQVVRGDSAAYFCASSPPLSAYEQYFGPGTRLTVT.

V is TRBV30 and J is TRBJ2-7; 10 bases fit TRBD1. CDR1 and CDR2 (germline): GTSNPN, SVGIG (reference sequence). CDR3 length: 13 amino acids. V was clipped by 1 base and J by 4 bases; unmatched bases: 1. CDR3 DNA: TGTGCCTGGAGTGGGGACAGGGGATACGAGCAGTACTTC. Its protein is CAWSGDRGYEQYF. The full variable domain, in which reference TRBV30 and TRBJ2-7 provide the parts outside the CDR3, is SQTIHQWPATLVQPVGSPLSLECTVEGTSNPNLYWYRQAAGRGLQLLFYSVGIGQISSEVPQNLSASRPQDRQFILSSKKLLLSDSGFYLCAWSGDRGYEQYFGPGTRLTVT.

V and J are TRBV30 and TRBJ2-7; D is uncertain. V was trimmed by 2 bases and J by 0 bases, leaving 8 bases between them. Per germline, CDR1 GTSNPN and CDR2 SVGIG (reference sequence). The CDR3 contains 13 residues. CDR3 nucleotide sequence: TGTGCCTGGAGTCGGAGCGCCTCCTACGAGCAGTACTTC. As protein: CAWSRSASYEQYF. The full variable domain, rest sourced from reference TRBV30 and TRBJ2-7, is SQTIHQWPATLVQPVGSPLSLECTVEGTSNPNLYWYRQAAGRGLQLLFYSVGIGQISSEVPQNLSASRPQDRQFILSSKKLLLSDSGFYLCAWSRSASYEQYFGPGTRLTVT.

This sequence joins TRBV28 and TRBJ1-5, with 7 bases fitting TRBD1. The germline CDR1 and CDR2 sequences are MDHEN and SYDVKM. The CDR3 is 16 residues long. The J segment lost 3 bases and the V segment lost 6 bases, leaving 11 bases of the junction unmatched. CDR3 nucleotides: TGTGCCAGCAGGAGACAGGGAAGTGGGAACAATCAGCCCCAGCATTTT. As protein: CASRRQGSGNNQPQHF.

The chain links TRBV18 to TRBJ1-2; 7 bases line up with TRBD1. This CDR3 region has 14 residues. The germline V gene has CDR1 KGHSH and CDR2 LQKENI. V shed 2 bases and J 8 bases; nucleotides not matched to a gene: 8. The CDR3 DNA reads TGTGCCAGCTCACCAACAGTCGCACAGGGGGGCTACACCTTC. As protein: CASSPTVAQGGYTF.

This clone has only a few counts. The V call is TRBV6-5, the J call TRBJ2-2; 9 bases are shared with TRBD1. This CDR3 contains 16 residues. Germline V gene lookup returns CDR1 MNHEY and CDR2 SVGAGI. The J segment lost 2 bases and the V segment lost 2 bases, leaving 3 bases of the junction unmatched. Here the CDR3 DNA reads TGTGCCAGCAGTTACGTGGACAGGGGAAACACCGGGGAGCTGTTTTTT. Translated, it gives CASSYVDRGNTGELFF.

This clone was seen a single time. The chain uses TRBV2 and TRBJ2-7, with 10 bases identical to TRBD2. The CDR3 has 18 residues. Trimming removed 6 bases from V and 1 base from J; junction bases left unmatched: 15. Per the germline V gene, CDR1 is SNHLY and CDR2 is FYNNEI. Here the CDR3 reads CASSDLRLAGAGSYEQYF. CDR3 sequence (DNA): TGTGCCAGCAGCGACCTTCGGCTAGCGGGAGCCGGGTCCTACGAGCAGTACTTC.

The rearrangement joins TRBV5-4 to TRBJ2-1; a weak D match, TRBD2 (7 bases). CDR3 length: 14 residues. CDR1 and CDR2 (germline): SGHNT, YYREEE (reference sequence). The V and J ends lost 7 bases and 1 base respectively, with 12 bases between them. The CDR3 DNA reads TGTGCCAGCCAAGGGGGGGGTTCCTACAATGAGCAGTTCTTC. This gives the protein CASQGGGSYNEQFF.

This chain joins TRBV30 and TRBJ1-3; 8 bases map to TRBD1. The trim removed 8 bases at V and 3 bases at J, leaving 3 bases unmatched. CDR1 is GTSNPN, CDR2 SVGIG, per germline (reference sequence). The CDR3 length is 12 residues. CDR3: CAEDRGGNTIYF. As DNA, the CDR3 is TGTGCCGAAGACAGGGGTGGAAACACCATATATTTT.

The rearrangement joins TRBV5-4 to TRBJ1-2, with D maybe TRBD1 (5 bases). Germline V CDR1 and CDR2: SGHNT, YYREEE (reference sequence). Trimming took off 0 bases at V and 4 bases at J, with 10 bases between the two ends. This CDR3 comprises 14 residues. The CDR3 loop is CASSLEGLSYGYTF. For the CDR3, the DNA is TGTGCCAGCAGCTTGGAGGGACTTTCCTATGGCTACACCTTC.